This T cell receptor (beta chain) is from a study of blood T cell repertoires in COVID-19. Profiled with immunoSEQ multiplex PCR; TCRdb holds only in-frame clones, not every one. The profile shows 360,000 or so clones, roughly 90% of them singletons. The CDR3 loop spans 17 amino acids. Trimming took off 4 bases at V and 0 bases at J, with 20 bases between the two ends. CDR1 SGHRS and CDR2 YFSETQ come from the germline V gene. Sequencing used peripheral blood. This clonotype originated in an older woman with COVID-19, enrolled during active disease. This chain links TRBV5-1 with TRBJ2-7, with a weak D call TRBD2 (7 bases). The DNA for the CDR3 is TGCGCCAGCAGCAACCGAATGGGGGGGGCCTTCTCCTACGAGCAGTACTTC. Amino acids: CASSNRMGGAFSYEQYF.